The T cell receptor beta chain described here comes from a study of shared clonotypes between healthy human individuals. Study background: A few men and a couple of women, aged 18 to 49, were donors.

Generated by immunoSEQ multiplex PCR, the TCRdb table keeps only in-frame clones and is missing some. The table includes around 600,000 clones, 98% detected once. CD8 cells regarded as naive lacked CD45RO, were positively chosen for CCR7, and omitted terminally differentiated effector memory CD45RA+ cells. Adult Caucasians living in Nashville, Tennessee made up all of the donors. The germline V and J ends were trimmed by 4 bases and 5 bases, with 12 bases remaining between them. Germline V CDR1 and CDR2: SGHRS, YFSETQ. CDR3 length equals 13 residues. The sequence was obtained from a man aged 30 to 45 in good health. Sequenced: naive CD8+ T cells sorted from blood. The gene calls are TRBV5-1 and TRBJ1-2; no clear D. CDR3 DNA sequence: TGCGCCAGCAGCGAACCCAGCAGATATGGCTACACCTTC. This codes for CASSEPSRYGYTF. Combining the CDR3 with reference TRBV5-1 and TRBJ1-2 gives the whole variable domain KAGVTQTPRYLIKTRGQQVTLSCSPISGHRSVSWYQQTPGQGLQFLFEYFSETQRNKGNFPGRFSGRQFSNSRSEMNVSTLELGDSALYLCASSEPSRYGYTFGSGTRLTVV.